The TCR beta chain described here comes from a study of blood T cell repertoires in COVID-19. The CDR3 runs to 12 residues. V was pared by 6 bases and J by 6 bases, with 11 bases between. CDR1 and CDR2 (germline): SNHLY, FYNNEI. Repertoires were generated with immunoSEQ multiplex PCR, while TCRdb's copy carries only in-frame clones and drops some. Here the sample spans over 30,000 clones, about nine tenths being singletons. The specimen was peripheral blood. The rearrangement uses TRBV2 and TRBJ1-2, with D possibly being TRBD1 (6 bases). The sequence derives from a human donor with active COVID-19. The donor label of this sample is uncertain. CDR3 loop: CASSAQGNGYTF. The CDR3 DNA is TGTGCCAGCAGCGCTCAGGGGAATGGCTACACCTTC.